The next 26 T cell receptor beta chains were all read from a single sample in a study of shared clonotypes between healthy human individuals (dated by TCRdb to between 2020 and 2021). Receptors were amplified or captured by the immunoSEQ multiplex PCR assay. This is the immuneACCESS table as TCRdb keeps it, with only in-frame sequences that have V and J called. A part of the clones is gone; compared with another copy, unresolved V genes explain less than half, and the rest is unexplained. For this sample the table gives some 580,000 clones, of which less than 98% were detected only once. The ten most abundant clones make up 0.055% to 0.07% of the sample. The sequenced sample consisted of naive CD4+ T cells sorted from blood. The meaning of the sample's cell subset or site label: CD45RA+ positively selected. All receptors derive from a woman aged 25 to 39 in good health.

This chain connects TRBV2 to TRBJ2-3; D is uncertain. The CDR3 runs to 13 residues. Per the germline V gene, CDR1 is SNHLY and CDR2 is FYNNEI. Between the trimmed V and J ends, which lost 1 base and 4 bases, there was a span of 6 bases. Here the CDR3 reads CASSEVGADTQYF. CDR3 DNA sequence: TGTGCCAGCAGTGAAGTGGGCGCAGATACGCAGTATTTT.

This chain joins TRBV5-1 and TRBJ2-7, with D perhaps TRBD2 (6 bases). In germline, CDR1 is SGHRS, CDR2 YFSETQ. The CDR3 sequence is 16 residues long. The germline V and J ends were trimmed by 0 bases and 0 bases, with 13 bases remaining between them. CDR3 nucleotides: TGCGCCAGCAGCTTGGCCTTTGCGGAGGGCTCCTACGAGCAGTACTTC. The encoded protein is CASSLAFAEGSYEQYF.

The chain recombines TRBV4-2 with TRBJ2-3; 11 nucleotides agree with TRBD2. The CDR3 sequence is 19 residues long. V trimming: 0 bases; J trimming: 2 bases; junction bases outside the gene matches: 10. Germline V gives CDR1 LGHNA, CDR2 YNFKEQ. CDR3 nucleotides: TGTGCCAGCAGCCAAGAACCCCGCCCTAGCGGGAGGATCACAGATACGCAGTATTTT. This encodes CASSQEPRPSGRITDTQYF.

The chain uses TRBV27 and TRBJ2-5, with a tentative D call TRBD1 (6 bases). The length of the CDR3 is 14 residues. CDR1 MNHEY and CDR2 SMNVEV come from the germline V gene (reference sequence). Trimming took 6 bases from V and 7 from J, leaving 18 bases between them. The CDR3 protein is CASRGAGRVGTQYF. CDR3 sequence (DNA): TGTGCCAGCAGGGGGGCAGGGCGGGTAGGGACCCAGTACTTC.

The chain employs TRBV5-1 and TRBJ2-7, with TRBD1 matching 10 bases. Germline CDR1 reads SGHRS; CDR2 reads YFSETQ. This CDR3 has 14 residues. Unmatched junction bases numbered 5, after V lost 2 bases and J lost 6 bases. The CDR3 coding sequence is TGCGCCAGCAGCTTACCGGGACAGGGGCTCGAGCAGTACTTC. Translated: CASSLPGQGLEQYF. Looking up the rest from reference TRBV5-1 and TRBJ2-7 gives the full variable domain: KAGVTQTPRYLIKTRGQQVTLSCSPISGHRSVSWYQQTPGQGLQFLFEYFSETQRNKGNFPGRFSGRQFSNSRSEMNVSTLELGDSALYLCASSLPGQGLEQYFGPGTRLTVT.

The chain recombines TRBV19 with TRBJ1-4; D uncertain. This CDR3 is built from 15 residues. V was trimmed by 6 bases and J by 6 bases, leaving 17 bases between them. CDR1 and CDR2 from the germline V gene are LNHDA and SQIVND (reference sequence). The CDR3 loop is CASRTDHKSDEKLFF. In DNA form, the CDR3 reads TGTGCCAGTAGAACAGACCACAAATCAGATGAAAAACTGTTTTTT.

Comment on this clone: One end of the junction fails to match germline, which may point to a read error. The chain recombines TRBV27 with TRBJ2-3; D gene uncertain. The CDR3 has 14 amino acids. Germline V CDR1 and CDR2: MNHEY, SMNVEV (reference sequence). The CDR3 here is CASSLARSKDTQYF. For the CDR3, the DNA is TGTGCCAGCAGTCTGGCCCGTAGCAAAGATACGCAGTATTTT.

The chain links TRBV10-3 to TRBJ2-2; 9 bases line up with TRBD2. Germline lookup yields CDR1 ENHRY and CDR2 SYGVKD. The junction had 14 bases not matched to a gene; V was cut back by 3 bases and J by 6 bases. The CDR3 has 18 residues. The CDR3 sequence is CAISDRGLAGRSAGELFF. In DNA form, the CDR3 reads TGTGCCATCAGTGACAGAGGTCTAGCGGGAAGGAGCGCCGGGGAGCTGTTTTTT.

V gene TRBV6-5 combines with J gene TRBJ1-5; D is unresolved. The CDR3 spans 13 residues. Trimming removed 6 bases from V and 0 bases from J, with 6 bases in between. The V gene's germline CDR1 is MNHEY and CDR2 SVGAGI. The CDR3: CASRLDSNQPQHF. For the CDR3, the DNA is TGTGCCAGCAGGTTAGATAGCAATCAGCCCCAGCATTTT.

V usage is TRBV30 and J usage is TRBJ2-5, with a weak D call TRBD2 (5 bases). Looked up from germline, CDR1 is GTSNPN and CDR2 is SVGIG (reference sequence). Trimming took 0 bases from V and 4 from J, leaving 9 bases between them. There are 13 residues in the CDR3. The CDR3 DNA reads TGTGCCTGGAGTGTACTAGTGCGAGAGACCCAGTACTTC. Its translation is CAWSVLVRETQYF.

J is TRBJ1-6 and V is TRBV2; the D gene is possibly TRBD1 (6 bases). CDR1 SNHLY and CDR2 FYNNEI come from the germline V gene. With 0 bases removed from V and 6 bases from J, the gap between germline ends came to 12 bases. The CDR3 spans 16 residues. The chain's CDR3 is CASSEARGLFNSPLHF. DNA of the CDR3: TGTGCCAGCAGTGAAGCGCGGGGGCTTTTTAATTCACCCCTCCACTTT.

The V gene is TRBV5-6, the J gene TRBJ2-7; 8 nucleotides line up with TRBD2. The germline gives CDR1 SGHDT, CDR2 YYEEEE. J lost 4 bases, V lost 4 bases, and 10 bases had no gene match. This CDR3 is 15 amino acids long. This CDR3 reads CASSPRGGGKYEQYF. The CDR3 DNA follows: TGTGCCAGCAGCCCTCGGGGCGGGGGGAAATACGAGCAGTACTTC.

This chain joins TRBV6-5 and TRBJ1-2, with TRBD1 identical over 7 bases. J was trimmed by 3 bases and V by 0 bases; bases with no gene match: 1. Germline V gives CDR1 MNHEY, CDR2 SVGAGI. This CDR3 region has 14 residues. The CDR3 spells CASSYSTGYYGYTF. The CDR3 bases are TGTGCCAGCAGTTACTCGACAGGGTACTATGGCTACACCTTC.

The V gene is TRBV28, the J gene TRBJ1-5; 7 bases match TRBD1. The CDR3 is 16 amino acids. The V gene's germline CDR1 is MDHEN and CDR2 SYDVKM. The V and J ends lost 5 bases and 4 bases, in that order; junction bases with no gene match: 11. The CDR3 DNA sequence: TGTGCCAGCAGTACCAACTTTAGGGGGCTTAATCAGCCCCAGCATTTT. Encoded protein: CASSTNFRGLNQPQHF.

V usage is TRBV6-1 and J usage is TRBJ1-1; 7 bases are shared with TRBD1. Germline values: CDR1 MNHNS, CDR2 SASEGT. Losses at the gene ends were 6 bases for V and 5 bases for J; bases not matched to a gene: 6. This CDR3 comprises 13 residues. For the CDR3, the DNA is TGTGCCAGCAGGCCGACAGGGAGGACTGAAGCTTTCTTT. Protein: CASRPTGRTEAFF.

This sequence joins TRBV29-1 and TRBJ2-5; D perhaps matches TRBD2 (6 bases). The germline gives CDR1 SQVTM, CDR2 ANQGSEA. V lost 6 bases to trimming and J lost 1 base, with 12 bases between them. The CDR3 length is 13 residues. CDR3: CSVAGRLQETQYF. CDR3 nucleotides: TGCAGCGTGGCGGGACGCCTCCAAGAGACCCAGTACTTC.

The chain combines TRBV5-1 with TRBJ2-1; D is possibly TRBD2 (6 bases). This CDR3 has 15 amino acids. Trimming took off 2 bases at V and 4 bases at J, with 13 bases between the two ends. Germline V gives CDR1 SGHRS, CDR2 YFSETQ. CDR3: CASSFSSAGYNEQFF. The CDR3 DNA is TGCGCCAGCAGCTTTTCATCAGCGGGTTACAATGAGCAGTTCTTC.

CDR3 sequence reads: CASTHGRWGSGPRGVYEQFF. For the CDR3, the DNA is TGTGCCAGCACACATGGGAGGTGGGGTAGCGGGCCCCGGGGGGTCTATGAGCAGTTCTTC. The gene calls are TRBV28 and TRBJ2-1; 7 bases fit TRBD2. J lost 8 bases, V lost 7 bases, and 29 bases had no gene match. The germline V gene encodes CDR1 MDHEN and CDR2 SYDVKM. There are 20 residues in the CDR3.

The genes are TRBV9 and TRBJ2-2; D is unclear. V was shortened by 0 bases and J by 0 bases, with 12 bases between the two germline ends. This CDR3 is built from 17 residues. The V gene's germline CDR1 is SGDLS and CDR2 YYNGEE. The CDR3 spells CASSVAFSPTNTGELFF. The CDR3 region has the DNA TGTGCCAGCAGCGTAGCTTTTAGCCCTACGAACACCGGGGAGCTGTTTTTT.

CDR3: CASSLGLAGLNEQFF. The CDR3 DNA reads as TGTGCCAGCAGCCTGGGACTAGCGGGATTAAATGAGCAGTTCTTC. V gene TRBV11-1 combines with J gene TRBJ2-1; 13 bases fit TRBD2. Trimming took 5 bases from V and 7 from J; bases not matched to a gene: 5. The germline CDR1 and CDR2 sequences are SGHAT and FQDESV (reference sequence). This CDR3 is built from 15 residues.

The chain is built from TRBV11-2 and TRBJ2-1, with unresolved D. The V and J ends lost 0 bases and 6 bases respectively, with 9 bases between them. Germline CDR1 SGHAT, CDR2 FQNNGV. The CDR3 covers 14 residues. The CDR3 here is CASSLERTVNEQFF. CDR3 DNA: TGTGCCAGCAGCTTAGAACGTACAGTCAATGAGCAGTTCTTC.

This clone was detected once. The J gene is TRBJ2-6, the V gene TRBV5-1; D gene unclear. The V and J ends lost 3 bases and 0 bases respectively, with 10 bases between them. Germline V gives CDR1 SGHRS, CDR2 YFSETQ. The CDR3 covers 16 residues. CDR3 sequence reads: CASSSKDLSGANVLTF. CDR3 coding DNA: TGCGCCAGCAGCTCCAAGGATCTCTCTGGGGCCAACGTCCTGACTTTC.

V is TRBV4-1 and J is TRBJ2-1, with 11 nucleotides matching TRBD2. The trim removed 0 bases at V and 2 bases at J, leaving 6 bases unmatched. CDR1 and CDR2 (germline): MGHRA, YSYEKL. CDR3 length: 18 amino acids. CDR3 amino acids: CASSQERALAGAYNEQFF. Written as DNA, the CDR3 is TGCGCCAGCAGCCAAGAACGGGCACTAGCGGGAGCCTACAATGAGCAGTTCTTC.

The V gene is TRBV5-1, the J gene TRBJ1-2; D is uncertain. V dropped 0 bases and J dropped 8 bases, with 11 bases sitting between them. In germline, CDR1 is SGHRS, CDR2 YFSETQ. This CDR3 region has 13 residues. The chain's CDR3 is CASSLEPPTGYTF. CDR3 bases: TGCGCCAGCAGCTTGGAACCTCCGACAGGCTACACCTTC. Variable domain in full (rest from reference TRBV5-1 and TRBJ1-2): KAGVTQTPRYLIKTRGQQVTLSCSPISGHRSVSWYQQTPGQGLQFLFEYFSETQRNKGNFPGRFSGRQFSNSRSEMNVSTLELGDSALYLCASSLEPPTGYTFGSGTRLTVV.

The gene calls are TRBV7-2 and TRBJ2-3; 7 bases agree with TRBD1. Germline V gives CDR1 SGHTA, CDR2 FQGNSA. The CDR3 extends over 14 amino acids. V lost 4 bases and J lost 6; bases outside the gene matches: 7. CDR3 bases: TGTGCCAGCAGCTATCAAAGGGGGCCTGATACGCAGTATTTT. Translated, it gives CASSYQRGPDTQYF.

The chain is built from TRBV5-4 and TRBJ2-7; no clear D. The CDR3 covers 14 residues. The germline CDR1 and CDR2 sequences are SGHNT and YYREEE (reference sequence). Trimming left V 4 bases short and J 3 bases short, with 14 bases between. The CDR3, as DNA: TGTGCCAGCAGCGCAACTGGCGGAAACTACGAGCAGTACTTC. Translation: CASSATGGNYEQYF.